These 28 T cell receptor beta chains share one sample of origin, sequenced in a study of PD-L1 blockade in urothelial cancer. Time point: peripheral blood 6 weeks after treatment start. Clones were sequenced by immunoSEQ multiplex PCR, and TCRdb holds only the in-frame ones, with some missing. The repertoire consists of 40,000 to 55,000 clones, with 91% occurring once and the leading ten covering about 7.3%. Sequencing was performed on PBMCs, taken around atezolizumab (anti-PD-L1) treatment. Receptor source: a man in his 70s with urothelial cancer.

This sequence joins TRBV4-1 and TRBJ2-1; possibly TRBD1 for D (5 bases). V dropped 1 base and J dropped 8 bases, with 9 bases sitting between them. In germline, CDR1 is MGHRA, CDR2 YSYEKL. The CDR3 consists of 13 residues. CDR3 sequence reads: CASSQGWGDEQFF. CDR3 nucleotides: TGCGCCAGCAGCCAAGGCTGGGGCGATGAGCAGTTCTTC.

The rearrangement links TRBV11-3 to TRBJ2-3, with 14 nucleotides matching TRBD2. Germline trimming cut 4 bases from V and 0 bases from J; bases unmatched to any gene: 12. CDR1 is SGHNT and CDR2 is YENEEA in the germline V gene. The length of the CDR3 is 20 residues. The CDR3 loop reads CASSSGDRLAGGPSTDTQYF. CDR3 DNA: TGTGCCAGCAGCTCAGGGGATAGACTAGCGGGAGGGCCGAGCACAGATACGCAGTATTTT.

The chain employs TRBV29-1 and TRBJ1-3, with 8 bases that match TRBD1. J was trimmed by 2 bases and V by 6 bases; bases with no gene match: 9. Germline V gene data show CDR1 as SQVTM and CDR2 as ANQGSEA. The CDR3 runs 15 residues. The CDR3 loop is CSVVGTGEAGNTIYF. CDR3 nucleotides: TGCAGCGTCGTAGGGACAGGAGAAGCTGGAAACACCATATATTTT.

This clone was picked up a small number of times. V usage is TRBV7-2 and J usage is TRBJ2-1; a weak D match, TRBD2 (5 bases). V was cut by 5 bases and J by 9 bases, with 8 bases left in between. Germline assignment: CDR1 SGHTA and CDR2 FQGNSA. The length of the CDR3 is 11 residues. The CDR3 reads CASSPDSEQFF. The DNA of the CDR3 is TGTGCCAGCAGCCCGGACTCTGAGCAGTTCTTC.

This chain connects TRBV9 to TRBJ2-3; TRBD2 agrees at 9 bases. The germline V gene has CDR1 SGDLS and CDR2 YYNGEE. This CDR3 comprises 16 residues. V lost 2 bases to trimming and J lost 0 bases; unmatched junction nucleotides: 4. This chain's CDR3 is CASSVLAGPSTDTQYF. CDR3 in DNA: TGTGCCAGCAGCGTCCTAGCGGGACCTAGCACAGATACGCAGTATTTT.

The V gene is TRBV19, the J gene TRBJ2-2; 7 bases are shared with TRBD2. This CDR3 region has 15 residues. The trim removed 4 bases at V and 7 bases at J, leaving 9 bases unmatched. Looked up from germline, CDR1 is LNHDA and CDR2 is SQIVND (reference sequence). As DNA, the CDR3 is TGTGCCAGTAGTAGCGCCGGGACTATGGGCGGGGAGCTGTTTTTT. This encodes CASSSAGTMGGELFF.

The chain couples TRBV4-1 to TRBJ2-1; 8 nucleotides line up with TRBD2. V dropped 1 base and J dropped 7; count of bases not matched to a gene: 12. The CDR3 consists of 17 residues. In germline, CDR1 is MGHRA, CDR2 YSYEKL. The CDR3 spells CASSQVMSGGPGNEQFF. CDR3 DNA: TGCGCCAGCAGCCAAGTGATGAGCGGGGGCCCAGGGAATGAGCAGTTCTTC.

This clone was recorded only once. The chain recombines TRBV28 with TRBJ2-2; TRBD2 matches 12 bases. V gave up 3 bases and J gave up 1 base; unmatched junction bases: 6. CDR1 MDHEN and CDR2 SYDVKM come from the germline V gene. This CDR3 contains 18 residues. The CDR3 loop is CASSFRLAGVGNTGELFF. The CDR3, as DNA: TGTGCCAGCAGTTTTAGACTAGCGGGAGTGGGGAACACCGGGGAGCTGTTTTTT.

This clone was recorded only once. This chain joins TRBV5-4 and TRBJ1-2; D call uncertain. Germline loops: CDR1 SGHNT, CDR2 YYREEE (reference sequence). This CDR3 has 13 residues. V was pared by 0 bases and J by 3 bases, with 6 bases between. CDR3 bases: TGTGCCAGCAGCTTGGCCGGGGACTATGGCTACACCTTC. Amino acids: CASSLAGDYGYTF.

CDR3 sequence (DNA): TGTGCCAGCAGCTCCATAAGTAGCGGGAGGACCGAGCAGTACTTC. Its protein is CASSSISSGRTEQYF. The chain has TRBV6-5 and TRBJ2-7; 10 bases map to TRBD2. Germline V CDR1 and CDR2: MNHEY, SVGAGI. This CDR3 has 15 residues. The junction had 11 bases not matched to a gene; V was cut back by 6 bases and J by 6 bases.

The V gene is TRBV9, the J gene TRBJ1-2; D remains unclear. Looked up from germline, CDR1 is SGDLS and CDR2 is YYNGEE. Trimming shortened V by 0 bases and J by 4 bases, and 10 bases separated the two germline ends. The CDR3 totals 14 residues. Written as DNA, the CDR3 is TGTGCCAGCAGCGTAGCAAATCCCGGCTATGGCTACACCTTC. Its protein is CASSVANPGYGYTF.

The chain employs TRBV12-5 and TRBJ2-1; 9 bases are shared with TRBD1. J was trimmed by 6 bases and V by 7 bases; bases with no gene match: 10. The germline V gene encodes CDR1 LGHNT and CDR2 FRNRAP. The CDR3 loop spans 15 amino acids. CDR3: CASAKTGTGINEQFF. The DNA of the CDR3 is TGTGCTAGTGCCAAAACCGGGACAGGGATCAATGAGCAGTTCTTC.

The J gene is TRBJ2-3, the V gene TRBV7-2; D unresolved. The CDR3 totals 12 residues. Germline V lookup: CDR1 SGHTA, CDR2 FQGNSA. Trimming took 5 bases from V and 6 from J, leaving 9 bases between them. DNA of the CDR3: TGTGCCAGCAGCACCCGTCGGGATACGCAGTATTTT. Its translation: CASSTRRDTQYF.

This chain connects TRBV19 to TRBJ1-4; the match to TRBD1 covers 7 bases. This CDR3 has 14 residues. V shed 9 bases, J shed 7 bases, and the junction held 11 bases outside the gene matches. In germline, CDR1 is LNHDA, CDR2 SQIVND (reference sequence). This CDR3 is CASFPQGRGEKLFF. The CDR3 coding sequence is TGTGCCAGCTTTCCACAGGGGCGCGGTGAAAAACTGTTTTTT.

This clone came up once. This chain links TRBV7-9 with TRBJ1-4; TRBD1 matches at 8 bases. After removal of 1 base from V and 10 bases from J, the junction contained 8 bases not matched to a gene. CDR3 length equals 15 residues. Per germline, CDR1 SEHNR and CDR2 FQNEAQ (reference sequence). As DNA, the CDR3 is TGTGCCAGCAGCTTAGAGGCAGGGGGCAAAGGAAAACTGTTTTTT. Its translation is CASSLEAGGKGKLFF.

The chain is built from TRBV7-6 and TRBJ2-1; tentative D call: TRBD2 (5 bases). There are 15 residues in the CDR3. In germline, CDR1 is SGHVS, CDR2 FNYEAQ. Trimming shortened V by 5 bases and J by 3 bases, and 14 bases separated the two germline ends. CDR3 sequence: CASSHATGSYNEQFF. CDR3 nucleotides: TGTGCCAGCAGCCATGCAACGGGAAGCTACAATGAGCAGTTCTTC.

The chain is built from TRBV6-1 and TRBJ1-2; D possibly corresponds to TRBD1 (6 bases). Trimming removed 5 bases from V and 2 bases from J, with 9 bases in between. CDR3 length equals 13 residues. Germline CDR1 is MNHNS and CDR2 is SASEGT. CDR3 amino acids: CASSNRDNYGYTF. The CDR3 bases are TGTGCCAGCAGTAACAGGGACAACTATGGCTACACCTTC.

This sequence joins TRBV6-5 and TRBJ2-2; no clear D. Trimming took 5 bases from V and 4 from J, leaving 14 bases between them. The CDR3 extends over 15 amino acids. In germline, CDR1 is MNHEY, CDR2 SVGAGI. The chain's CDR3 is CASSRGVAPTGELFF. CDR3 nucleotide sequence: TGTGCCAGCAGTAGAGGAGTAGCACCCACCGGGGAGCTGTTTTTT.

This chain connects TRBV5-1 to TRBJ2-1; 8 positions agree with TRBD2. The V and J ends lost 0 bases and 0 bases, in that order; junction bases with no gene match: 14. CDR1 is SGHRS, CDR2 YFSETQ, per germline. The CDR3 loop spans 20 amino acids. The CDR3 loop is CASSLDGILAGPSSYNEQFF. CDR3 DNA sequence: TGCGCCAGCAGCTTGGATGGCATCCTAGCGGGTCCCTCCTCCTACAATGAGCAGTTCTTC. Complete variable domain (other parts from reference TRBV5-1 and TRBJ2-1): KAGVTQTPRYLIKTRGQQVTLSCSPISGHRSVSWYQQTPGQGLQFLFEYFSETQRNKGNFPGRFSGRQFSNSRSEMNVSTLELGDSALYLCASSLDGILAGPSSYNEQFFGPGTRLTVL.

This sequence joins TRBV28 and TRBJ2-3, with TRBD1 matching 12 bases. Germline assignment: CDR1 MDHEN and CDR2 SYDVKM. The CDR3 contains 16 residues. J gave up 3 bases and V 6 bases, and 7 bases lay outside the gene matches. CDR3 sequence reads: CASRGQGAKGTDTQYF. The CDR3 nucleotides read TGTGCCAGCAGGGGACAGGGGGCAAAAGGGACAGATACGCAGTATTTT.

The chain joins TRBV18 to TRBJ2-1; 10 bases are a match to TRBD2. V lost 0 bases to trimming and J lost 3 bases; unmatched junction nucleotides: 2. Germline assignment: CDR1 KGHSH and CDR2 LQKENI. This CDR3 is built from 16 residues. The CDR3 reads CASSPPGLAVYNEQFF. The CDR3 coding sequence is TGTGCCAGCTCACCACCTGGACTAGCGGTCTACAATGAGCAGTTCTTC. The full variable domain, with the rest looked up from reference TRBV18 and TRBJ2-1, is NAGVMQNPRHLVRRRGQEARLRCSPMKGHSHVYWYRQLPEEGLKFMVYLQKENIIDESGMPKERFSAEFPKEGPSILRIQQVVRGDSAAYFCASSPPGLAVYNEQFFGPGTRLTVL.

The chain carries TRBV7-9 and TRBJ2-7; 8 bases match TRBD2. V shed 0 bases, J shed 6 bases, and the junction held 7 bases outside the gene matches. The CDR3 is 15 amino acids. Germline V lookup: CDR1 SEHNR, CDR2 FQNEAQ (reference sequence). The chain's CDR3 is CASSLASVAGIEQYF. CDR3 nucleotides: TGTGCCAGCAGCTTAGCGTCGGTAGCGGGAATCGAGCAGTACTTC.

The rearrangement uses TRBV11-3 and TRBJ2-3; possibly TRBD1 for D (6 bases). The germline CDR1 and CDR2 sequences are SGHNT and YENEEA. V lost 0 bases and J lost 4, with 14 bases in between. The CDR3 covers 16 residues. The chain's CDR3 is CASSLDFRGLADTQYF. DNA for the CDR3: TGTGCCAGCAGCTTAGATTTTAGGGGGTTGGCAGATACGCAGTATTTT.

This clone has just a few counts. The chain is built from TRBV11-3 and TRBJ2-3, with TRBD2 identical over 9 bases. The CDR3 length is 16 residues. The junction had 6 bases not matched to a gene; V was cut back by 0 bases and J by 5 bases. Germline loops: CDR1 SGHNT, CDR2 YENEEA. CDR3 sequence (DNA): TGTGCCAGCAGCTTAGAGGGCGGGAGGGCAAAAGATACGCAGTATTTT. Amino acid sequence: CASSLEGGRAKDTQYF.

The CDR3 spells CASSWGLAYNEQFF. The CDR3 DNA reads as TGTGCCAGCAGTTGGGGACTAGCGTACAATGAGCAGTTCTTC. The genes are TRBV27 and TRBJ2-1; 10 nucleotides agree with TRBD2. Germline CDR1 MNHEY, CDR2 SMNVEV (reference sequence). CDR3 length: 14 residues. Unmatched junction bases numbered 1, after V lost 4 bases and J lost 4 bases.

This chain's CDR3 is CASSGLAGVVETQYF. The CDR3 DNA is TGTGCCAGCAGTGGACTAGCGGGAGTAGTAGAGACCCAGTACTTC. This chain connects TRBV2 to TRBJ2-5; 12 bases map to TRBD2. V gave up 4 bases and J gave up 4 bases; unmatched junction bases: 4. Germline V CDR1 and CDR2: SNHLY, FYNNEI. The CDR3 is made up of 15 amino acids.

The J gene is TRBJ2-5, the V gene TRBV6-1, with TRBD2 identical over 8 bases. The V gene end was trimmed by 1 base and the J gene end by 2 bases; junction bases not matched to a gene: 6. Looked up from germline, CDR1 is MNHNS and CDR2 is SASEGT. The CDR3 sequence is 16 residues long. CDR3 residues: CASSEVIAGTQETQYF. CDR3 sequence (DNA): TGTGCCAGCAGTGAAGTAATAGCGGGGACGCAAGAGACCCAGTACTTC.

The chain combines TRBV20-1 with TRBJ2-7; D not certain. The CDR3 length is 10 residues. CDR1 and CDR2 (germline): DFQATT, SNEGSKA (reference sequence). Trimming removed 3 bases at V and 8 bases at J, with 8 bases between. The CDR3 reads CSASRFQQYF. The CDR3 coding sequence is TGCAGTGCTAGTCGGTTCCAGCAGTACTTC.